The 25 T cell receptor beta chains reported below all come from one sample, sequenced in a study of blood T cell repertoires in COVID-19. Method: immunoSEQ multiplex PCR; TCRdb's copy keeps in-frame clones and lacks some. Seen here are just over 300,000 clones, 86% observed once, and the top ten hold roughly 4.5%. The specimen was PBMCs or T cells enriched from blood (not recorded which). The receptors stem from a man aged 25 to 40 who had recovered from COVID-19.

This clone was seen only once. Other DNA sequences in this sample translate to the same CDR3. CDR3 coding DNA: TGTGCCAGCTCACCACTCCGGGAGAACACTGAAGCTTTCTTT. It codes for CASSPLRENTEAFF. This chain links TRBV18 with TRBJ1-1; unclear D gene. In germline, CDR1 is KGHSH, CDR2 LQKENI. Trimming left V 1 base short and J 1 base short, with 7 bases between. CDR3 size: 14 residues.

This chain joins TRBV30 and TRBJ1-4; 7 nucleotides match TRBD1. This CDR3 is 15 amino acids long. Germline V lookup: CDR1 GTSNPN, CDR2 SVGIG (reference sequence). Trimming took 4 bases from V and 13 from J; bases not matched to a gene: 18. CDR3 protein: CAWTGGGQGWNRLFF. The CDR3 coding sequence is TGTGCCTGGACGGGAGGGGGCCAGGGTTGGAATAGACTGTTTTTT.

The V gene is TRBV7-2, the J gene TRBJ2-3; perhaps TRBD2 as D (6 bases). Germline V gene sequence: CDR1 SGHTA, CDR2 FQGNSA. V was pared by 5 bases and J by 6 bases, with 18 bases between. The CDR3 spans 15 residues. CDR3 residues: CASSPGGPRRDTQYF. The CDR3 DNA is TGTGCCAGCAGCCCCGGGGGACCCCGGAGGGATACGCAGTATTTT. Full variable domain (rest looked up from reference TRBV7-2 and TRBJ2-3): GAGVSQSPSNKVTEKGKDVELRCDPISGHTALYWYRQSLGQGLEFLIYFQGNSAPDKSGLPSDRFSAERTGGSVSTLTIQRTQQEDSAVYLCASSPGGPRRDTQYFGPGTRLTVL.

The rearrangement links TRBV30 to TRBJ2-1; 11 nucleotides match TRBD1. V was pared by 5 bases and J by 7 bases, with 7 bases of the junction left unmatched. The V gene's germline CDR1 is GTSNPN and CDR2 SVGIG (reference sequence). The CDR3 is 14 amino acids. As DNA, the CDR3 is TGTGCCTGGGGGGAGGGACAGGGGGAAAATGAGCAGTTCTTC. Translating gives CAWGEGQGENEQFF.

The CDR3 here is CASSWGRQGVHF. The CDR3 bases are TGTGCCAGCAGTTGGGGACGACAGGGGGTGCATTTT. The rearrangement links TRBV28 to TRBJ1-5; 9 bases are shared with TRBD1. The CDR3 is 12 amino acids. V gave up 4 bases and J gave up 15 bases; unmatched junction bases: 7. Germline-derived CDR1 and CDR2 are MDHEN and SYDVKM.

The V gene is TRBV29-1, the J gene TRBJ2-3; D unresolved. Germline values: CDR1 SQVTM, CDR2 ANQGSEA. Trimming removed 4 bases at V and 3 bases at J, with 8 bases between. There are 12 residues in the CDR3. As DNA, the CDR3 is TGCAGCGTTGGTTTACAGACAGATACGCAGTATTTT. Its translation is CSVGLQTDTQYF.

The chain couples TRBV5-5 to TRBJ1-6; no definite D call. Germline V gene data show CDR1 as SGHKS and CDR2 as YYEKEE (reference sequence). The V end was cut by 0 bases, the J end by 7 bases, with 14 bases between. This CDR3 is 16 amino acids long. The DNA of the CDR3 is TGTGCCAGCAGCTTGGGAGGCGTCAGAGGCAATTCACCCCTCCACTTT. Translating it yields CASSLGGVRGNSPLHF.

The V call is TRBV5-6, the J call TRBJ1-1; TRBD1 matches 7 bases. The V segment lost 4 bases and the J segment 2 bases; nucleotides outside the gene matches: 8. The CDR3 has 15 amino acids. Per the germline V gene, CDR1 is SGHDT and CDR2 is YYEEEE. The CDR3 protein is CASSPPDRANTEAFF. The DNA for the CDR3 is TGTGCCAGCAGCCCACCCGACAGGGCCAACACTGAAGCTTTCTTT. The whole variable domain, remainder taken from reference TRBV5-6 and TRBJ1-1, is DAGVTQSPTHLIKTRGQQVTLRCSPKSGHDTVSWYQQALGQGPQFIFQYYEEEERQRGNFPDRFSGHQFPNYSSELNVNALLLGDSALYLCASSPPDRANTEAFFGQGTRLTVV.

V usage is TRBV24-1 and J usage is TRBJ2-2, with TRBD2 matching 9 bases. The germline V gene encodes CDR1 KGHDR and CDR2 SFDVKD. This CDR3 region has 17 residues. With V trimmed by 2 bases and J by 5 bases, 8 bases remained unmatched. CDR3 in amino acids: CATSDSVAGDRTGELFF. CDR3 nucleotides: TGTGCCACCAGTGATTCGGTAGCGGGGGACCGGACCGGGGAGCTGTTTTTT.

The chain combines TRBV3-1 (or the pseudogene TRBV3-2) with TRBJ1-4; the match to TRBD1 covers 10 bases. Germline V lookup: CDR1 LGHDT, CDR2 YNNKEL (reference sequence). Unmatched junction bases numbered 8, after V lost 5 bases and J lost 5 bases. The CDR3 is made up of 16 amino acids. This CDR3 reads CASSNRDRGFNEKLFF. For the CDR3, the DNA is TGTGCCAGCAGCAACCGGGACAGGGGATTCAATGAAAAACTGTTTTTT.

The rearrangement links TRBV15 to TRBJ1-1; TRBD1 might be the D (6 bases). Germline values: CDR1 LNHNV, CDR2 YYDKDF (reference sequence). The CDR3 sequence is 14 residues long. Trimming removed 0 bases at V and 1 base at J, with 6 bases between. Here the CDR3 reads CATSREQGNTEAFF. The CDR3 DNA reads as TGTGCCACCAGCAGAGAACAGGGGAACACTGAAGCTTTCTTT.

The gene calls are TRBV30 and TRBJ1-3; D remains ambiguous. The CDR3 consists of 13 residues. CDR1 and CDR2 (germline): GTSNPN, SVGIG (reference sequence). Trimming cost V 2 bases and J 0 bases, with 5 bases left between them. This CDR3 is CAWSWASGNTIYF. CDR3 DNA: TGTGCCTGGAGTTGGGCCTCTGGAAACACCATATATTTT.

The chain combines TRBV2 with TRBJ2-7; D unclear. This CDR3 is built from 14 residues. V lost 6 bases and J 0 bases, leaving 12 bases between the germline ends. Germline V gene sequence: CDR1 SNHLY, CDR2 FYNNEI. DNA for the CDR3: TGTGCCAGCAGGTTAGCCGAACTCTCCTACGAGCAGTACTTC. It specifies CASRLAELSYEQYF.

The chain joins TRBV9 to TRBJ2-5, with TRBD2 matching 7 bases. Unmatched junction bases numbered 15, after V lost 5 bases and J lost 5 bases. This CDR3 contains 16 residues. CDR1 is SGDLS and CDR2 is YYNGEE in the germline V gene. The CDR3 bases are TGTGCCAGCAGTGGGGGGATGCGGCGGGAGTACGAGACCCAGTACTTC. This gives the protein CASSGGMRREYETQYF.

The gene calls are TRBV27 and TRBJ2-5; 7 nucleotides align to TRBD1. V gave up 4 bases and J gave up 4 bases; unmatched junction bases: 12. In germline, CDR1 is MNHEY, CDR2 SMNVEV (reference sequence). CDR3 length: 16 residues. The DNA of the CDR3 is TGTGCCAGCAGTTCATCGCGACAGGGAGTGGTAGAGACCCAGTACTTC. It encodes CASSSSRQGVVETQYF.

The CDR3 loop reads CASSQEGGGGFNTEAFF. The CDR3 DNA follows: TGTGCCAGCAGCCAGGAGGGGGGGGGAGGATTTAACACTGAAGCTTTCTTT. This rearrangement joins TRBV27 to TRBJ1-1; D perhaps matches TRBD1 (6 bases). The CDR3 spans 17 residues. V was clipped by 6 bases and J by 2 bases, with 22 bases between them. The germline V gene encodes CDR1 MNHEY and CDR2 SMNVEV (reference sequence).

V gene TRBV5-1 combines with J gene TRBJ2-6; D is perhaps TRBD1 (6 bases). The V and J ends lost 0 bases and 0 bases respectively, with 10 bases between them. The germline CDR1 and CDR2 sequences are SGHRS and YFSETQ. The CDR3 runs to 17 residues. The chain's CDR3 is CASSLGHRDSGANVLTF. In nucleotides, the CDR3 is TGCGCCAGCAGCTTGGGCCACAGGGACTCTGGGGCCAACGTCCTGACTTTC.

This clone has a single count. The rearrangement links TRBV7-9 to TRBJ2-3; D is uncertain. Germline lookup yields CDR1 SEHNR and CDR2 FQNEAQ (reference sequence). V lost 0 bases to trimming and J lost 0 bases, with 7 bases between them. This CDR3 has 15 amino acids. In nucleotides, the CDR3 is TGTGCCAGCAGCTTAGCCAGCGTAAGCACAGATACGCAGTATTTT. Translation gives CASSLASVSTDTQYF. Filled out from reference TRBV7-9 and TRBJ2-3, the complete variable domain reads DTGVSQNPRHKITKRGQNVTFRCDPISEHNRLYWYRQTLGQGPEFLTYFQNEAQLEKSRLLSDRFSAERPKGSFSTLEIQRTEQGDSAMYLCASSLASVSTDTQYFGPGTRLTVL.

This chain connects TRBV7-9 to TRBJ2-5, with D tentatively TRBD2 (6 bases). The CDR3 loop spans 13 amino acids. V gave up 4 bases and J gave up 4 bases, with 10 bases separating them. CDR1 is SEHNR and CDR2 is FQNEAQ in the germline V gene (reference sequence). CDR3 coding DNA: TGTGCCAGCAGCTCTAGCGAGGCAGAGACCCAGTACTTC. This sequence encodes CASSSSEAETQYF.

The genes are TRBV24-1 and TRBJ1-2; 8 bases line up with TRBD1. Germline V gene lookup returns CDR1 KGHDR and CDR2 SFDVKD. V gave up 4 bases and J gave up 8 bases; unmatched junction bases: 14. The CDR3 totals 16 residues. The CDR3 is CATSDPAWQGARGYTF. CDR3 nucleotide sequence: TGTGCCACCAGTGACCCTGCCTGGCAGGGGGCACGAGGCTACACCTTC.

This rearrangement joins TRBV19 to TRBJ1-5, with a weak D call TRBD1 (5 bases). V shed 8 bases and J shed 0 bases, with 11 bases lying between them. The germline V gene has CDR1 LNHDA and CDR2 SQIVND (reference sequence). The CDR3 totals 14 residues. The CDR3 nucleotides are TGTGCCAGTTACCCCGGGGGTAGCAATCAGCCCCAGCATTTT. Protein: CASYPGGSNQPQHF.

The chain joins TRBV7-8 to TRBJ2-3, with D possibly being TRBD2 (6 bases). The V gene's germline CDR1 is SGHVS and CDR2 FQNEAQ. The CDR3 loop spans 15 amino acids. Trimming removed 5 bases from V and 1 base from J, with 13 bases in between. CDR3 protein: CASSPLGGGTDTQYF. DNA for the CDR3: TGTGCCAGCAGCCCGCTTGGCGGGGGCACAGATACGCAGTATTTT.

The CDR3 region is CASSISAGMMAFF. DNA of the CDR3: TGTGCCAGTAGTATAAGTGCAGGGATGATGGCTTTCTTT. J is TRBJ1-1 and V is TRBV19; the D gene is possibly TRBD1 (5 bases). CDR1 is LNHDA, CDR2 SQIVND, per germline (reference sequence). This CDR3 has 13 residues. V lost 2 bases and J lost 11, with 15 bases in between.

The V and J genes are TRBV12-2 and TRBJ2-7; TRBD2, the table's D call, was not compared with the DNA. TRBV12-2 is tagged as a pseudogene. The CDR3 extends over 17 amino acids. CDR3 residues: CASRLGISGRNSYEQYF. In nucleotides, the CDR3 is TGTGCAAGTCGCTTAGGGATTAGCGGGCGGAACTCCTACGAGCAGTACTTC.

Only one count was recorded for this clone. The genes are TRBV18 and TRBJ2-5; 7 positions agree with TRBD1. The CDR3 has 14 amino acids. Per germline, CDR1 KGHSH and CDR2 LQKENI. V was pared by 3 bases and J by 1 base, with 2 bases of the junction left unmatched. The CDR3 is CASSPGQVQETQYF. CDR3 nucleotide sequence: TGTGCCAGCTCACCTGGACAGGTCCAAGAGACCCAGTACTTC.